Sequencing of this T cell receptor beta chain was carried out in a study of blood T cell repertoires in COVID-19. Overall study context: Some COVID-19 samples were acute and others convalescent; all came from the United States, Italy and Spain.

Germline V gives CDR1 SEHNR, CDR2 FQNEAQ (reference sequence). The CDR3 is made up of 13 amino acids. V was cut by 1 base and J by 3 bases, with 7 bases left in between. Authors' methods: It was from reference gene primer amplification that nucleated cell counts were estimated. Profiled with immunoSEQ multiplex PCR; TCRdb holds only in-frame clones, not every one. Clone size and the V and J calls come from that table; the DNA yielded D and trimming. Of about 220,000 clones in the sample, around 81% are singletons; the top ten hold 10% to 15%. The sample consisted of peripheral blood. The TCR originated in a human donor in a cohort sampled during active COVID-19. This chain uses TRBV7-9 with TRBJ2-7; D is uncertain. CDR3 sequence (DNA): TGTGCCAGCAGCTTAGTCCCCCACTACGAGCAGTACTTC. Residues: CASSLVPHYEQYF. The full variable domain, in which reference TRBV7-9 and TRBJ2-7 provide the parts outside the CDR3, is DTGVSQNPRHKITKRGQNVTFRCDPISEHNRLYWYRQTLGQGPEFLTYFQNEAQLEKSRLLSDRFSAERPKGSFSTLEIQRTEQGDSAMYLCASSLVPHYEQYFGPGTRLTVT.